The clone carrying this T cell receptor beta chain was picked up many times. Antigen specificity is unknown. The data were taken from a study of CD8 T cells in ankylosing spondylitis. Overall study results and limits: Relatively rare in peripheral blood, disease-linked clones were also CD8+. The study identified a TCR beta motif of several highly homologous variants that appeared characteristic of ankylosing spondylitis blood. Clones tied to disease were said to be significantly enriched in matched ankylosing spondylitis synovial fluid.

Germline V lookup: CDR1 MNHEY, CDR2 SVGEGT. The CDR3 covers 16 residues. With V trimmed by 4 bases and J by 8 bases, 13 bases remained unmatched. Generation of TCR beta libraries employed quantitative 5'-RACE incorporating molecular barcodes. Using its own MiXCR run on the 5' RACE reads, TCRdb lists one record per CDR3 protein. The sample shows about 500,000 distinct CDR3 sequences, 5.3% of them seen only once. This sequence originates from a male donor with ankylosing spondylitis. The sample was blood, either unsorted or a sorted T cell fraction (not recorded which). This chain connects TRBV6-2 or TRBV6-3 to TRBJ2-1; 8 positions agree with TRBD1. The CDR3 loop reads CASSSSAGQGQDEQFF. CDR3 bases: TGTGCCAGCAGTTCCTCGGCCGGACAGGGACAGGATGAGCAGTTCTTC.